This T cell receptor (beta chain) was observed in a study of vaccination and CD4 T cells after COVID-19. Regarding this clonotype: Its specificity is not known.

The Oncomine TCR Beta short-read assay sequenced DNA from cultured CD4+ T cells. TCRdb processed the PCR reads anew with MiXCR; each CDR3 protein has one entry. The repertoire has 8,000 or so distinct CDR3 sequences, less than 25% of them found once; the top ten carry around a fifth. Germline CDR1 and CDR2: MNHNS and SASEGT. V was shortened by 4 bases and J by 0 bases, with 16 bases between the two germline ends. CDR3 length: 17 residues. Specified treatment: roughly 11-day PBMC culture with coronavirus spike peptide pools or control peptides (ViraFEST assay). This TCR came from a human donor who had recovered from COVID-19. Material: CD4+ T cells from blood, cultured in vitro, obtained after SARS-CoV-2 vaccination. This chain links TRBV6-1 with TRBJ1-5; D unclear. CDR3 residues: CASSVKVGFDSNQPQHF. Here the CDR3 DNA reads TGTGCCAGCAGTGTAAAAGTGGGGTTTGATAGCAATCAGCCCCAGCATTTT.